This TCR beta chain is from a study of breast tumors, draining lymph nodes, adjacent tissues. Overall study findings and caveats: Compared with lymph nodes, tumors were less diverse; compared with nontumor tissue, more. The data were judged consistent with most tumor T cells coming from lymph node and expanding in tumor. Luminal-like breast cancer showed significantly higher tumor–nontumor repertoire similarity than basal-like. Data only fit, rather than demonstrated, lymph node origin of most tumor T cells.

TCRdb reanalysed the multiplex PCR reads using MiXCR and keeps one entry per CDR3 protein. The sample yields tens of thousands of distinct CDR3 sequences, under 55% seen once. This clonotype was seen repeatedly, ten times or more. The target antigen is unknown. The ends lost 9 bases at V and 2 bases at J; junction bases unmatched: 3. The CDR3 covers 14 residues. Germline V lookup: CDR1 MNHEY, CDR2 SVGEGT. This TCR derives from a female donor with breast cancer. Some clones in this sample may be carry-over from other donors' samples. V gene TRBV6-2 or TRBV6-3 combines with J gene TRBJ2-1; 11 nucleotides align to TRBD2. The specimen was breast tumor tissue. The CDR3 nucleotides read TGTGCCAGTACTAGCGGGAGCCCCTACAATGAGCAGTTCTTC. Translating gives CASTSGSPYNEQFF.